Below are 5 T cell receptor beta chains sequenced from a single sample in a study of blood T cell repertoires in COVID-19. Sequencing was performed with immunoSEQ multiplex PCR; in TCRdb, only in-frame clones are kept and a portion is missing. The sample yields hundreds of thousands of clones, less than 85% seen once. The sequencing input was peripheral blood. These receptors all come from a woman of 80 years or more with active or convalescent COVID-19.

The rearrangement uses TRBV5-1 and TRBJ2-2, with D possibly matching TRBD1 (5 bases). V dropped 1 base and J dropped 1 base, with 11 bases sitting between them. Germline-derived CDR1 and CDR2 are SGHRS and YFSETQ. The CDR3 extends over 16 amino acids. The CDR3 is CASSLQLGQNTGELFF. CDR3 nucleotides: TGCGCCAGCAGCTTGCAGTTGGGGCAGAACACCGGGGAGCTGTTTTTT.

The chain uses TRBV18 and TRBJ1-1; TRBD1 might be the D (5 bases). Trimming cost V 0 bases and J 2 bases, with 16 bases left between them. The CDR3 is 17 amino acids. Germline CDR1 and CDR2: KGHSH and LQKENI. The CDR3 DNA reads TGTGCCAGCTCACCACCCGGGGGTCGATCGAGAAACACTGAAGCTTTCTTT. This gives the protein CASSPPGGRSRNTEAFF.

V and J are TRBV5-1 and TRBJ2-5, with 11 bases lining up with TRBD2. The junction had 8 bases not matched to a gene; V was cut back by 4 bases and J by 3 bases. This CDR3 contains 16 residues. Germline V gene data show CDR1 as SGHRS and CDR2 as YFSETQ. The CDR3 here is CASSPGTSGGEETQYF. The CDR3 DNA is TGCGCCAGCAGCCCCGGGACTAGCGGAGGGGAAGAGACCCAGTACTTC.

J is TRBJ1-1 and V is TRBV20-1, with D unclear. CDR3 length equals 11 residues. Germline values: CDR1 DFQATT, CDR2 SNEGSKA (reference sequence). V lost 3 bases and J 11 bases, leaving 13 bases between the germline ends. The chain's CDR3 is CSASDASGAFF. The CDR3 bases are TGCAGTGCTAGTGACGCCTCCGGGGCTTTCTTT.

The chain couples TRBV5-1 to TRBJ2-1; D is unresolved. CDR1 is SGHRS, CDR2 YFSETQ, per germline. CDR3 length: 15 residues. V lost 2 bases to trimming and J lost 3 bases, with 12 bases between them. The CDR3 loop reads CASSFPSGYYNEQFF. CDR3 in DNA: TGCGCCAGCAGCTTTCCATCGGGTTACTACAATGAGCAGTTCTTC. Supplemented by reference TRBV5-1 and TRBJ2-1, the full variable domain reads KAGVTQTPRYLIKTRGQQVTLSCSPISGHRSVSWYQQTPGQGLQFLFEYFSETQRNKGNFPGRFSGRQFSNSRSEMNVSTLELGDSALYLCASSFPSGYYNEQFFGPGTRLTVL.